Following are 11 T cell receptor beta chains from one sample sequenced in a study of shared clonotypes between healthy human individuals. Some clones are missing from TCRdb's copy, which holds only in-frame ones; the method was immunoSEQ multiplex PCR. The sample has under 850,000 clones; just under 75% are singletons. Sequenced material: memory CD4+ T cells sorted from blood. Subset of the sample: CD45RA-negative fraction. The receptors originated from a woman in her 30s in good health.

CDR3 sequence: CASSLGTLPWGEQYF. DNA for the CDR3: TGTGCCAGCAGCTTAGGGACACTCCCTTGGGGCGAGCAGTACTTC. This chain connects TRBV7-8 to TRBJ2-7; the D gene is possibly TRBD1 (5 bases). CDR1 is SGHVS and CDR2 is FQNEAQ in the germline V gene. The CDR3 spans 15 residues. The V end lost 1 base, the J end lost 6 bases, and 16 bases lay between the germline ends. The full variable domain, rest sourced from reference TRBV7-8 and TRBJ2-7, is GAGVSQSPRYKVAKRGQDVALRCDPISGHVSLFWYQQALGQGPEFLTYFQNEAQLDKSGLPSDRFFAERPEGSVSTLKIQRTQQEDSAVYLCASSLGTLPWGEQYFGPGTRLTVT.

V and J are TRBV19 and TRBJ1-2, with 10 positions matching TRBD1. Germline CDR1 reads LNHDA; CDR2 reads SQIVND (reference sequence). The CDR3 is made up of 15 amino acids. V shed 3 bases and J 5 bases; nucleotides not matched to a gene: 6. In nucleotides, the CDR3 is TGTGCCAGTAGTATCCGACAGGGGGCATGGTATGGCTACACCTTC. As protein: CASSIRQGAWYGYTF.

The rearrangement uses TRBV6-1 and TRBJ1-3; maybe TRBD1 (5 bases). Looked up from germline, CDR1 is MNHNS and CDR2 is SASEGT. V lost 2 bases to trimming and J lost 4 bases, with 6 bases between them. The CDR3 sequence is 13 residues long. This CDR3 reads CASSERDGNTIYF. The CDR3, as DNA: TGTGCCAGCAGTGAAAGGGACGGAAACACCATATATTTT.

J is TRBJ2-2 and V is TRBV2; D might be TRBD1 (5 bases). The CDR3 extends over 14 amino acids. Germline V gene lookup returns CDR1 SNHLY and CDR2 FYNNEI. V was clipped by 6 bases and J by 4 bases, with 12 bases between them. The CDR3 DNA sequence: TGTGCCAGCAGCGAGATACAGGCCACCGGGGAGCTGTTTTTT. Amino acids: CASSEIQATGELFF.

The rearrangement links TRBV5-4 to TRBJ2-7; 7 bases map to TRBD2. CDR1 and CDR2 from the germline V gene are SGHNT and YYREEE (reference sequence). CDR3 size: 16 residues. With 3 bases clipped from V and 2 bases from J, the junction kept 11 bases outside the gene matches. The CDR3 spells CASSYSLAEATYEQYF. CDR3 DNA sequence: TGTGCCAGCAGCTATTCCCTAGCGGAAGCTACCTACGAGCAGTACTTC.

The chain links TRBV30 to TRBJ1-4, with TRBD1 matching 8 bases. The CDR3 has 16 residues. Germline loops: CDR1 GTSNPN, CDR2 SVGIG (reference sequence). Trimming took 4 bases from V and 8 from J; bases not matched to a gene: 15. CDR3 sequence (DNA): TGTGCCTGGACCCCGGGTCAGGGGGCCCGACGGGAAAAACTGTTTTTT. This translates into CAWTPGQGARREKLFF.

V usage is TRBV21-1 and J usage is TRBJ1-3; the table names TRBD1, a call not compared with the DNA. TRBV21-1 constitutes a pseudogene. The CDR3 totals 17 residues. The CDR3 loop reads CASSKVGQGLSGNTIYF. The CDR3 nucleotides read TGTGCCAGCAGCAAAGTAGGACAGGGTCTCTCTGGAAACACCATATATTTT.

V is TRBV5-8 and J is TRBJ1-1; possibly TRBD1 for D (5 bases). The CDR3 is 14 residues long. CDR1 and CDR2 from the germline V gene are SGHTS and YDEGEE. V lost 0 bases and J 4 bases, leaving 10 bases between the germline ends. The chain's CDR3 is CASSLVGQGTEAFF. CDR3 DNA sequence: TGTGCCAGCAGCTTGGTGGGGCAGGGCACTGAAGCTTTCTTT.

This clone was detected only a few times. A much larger clone lies one base from this, so it may be a read error. Within the sample, other DNA sequences also encode this same CDR3. The genes are TRBV5-1 and TRBJ2-2, with 8 bases aligning to TRBD1. V was pared by 4 bases and J by 4 bases, with 6 bases of the junction left unmatched. Germline loops: CDR1 SGHRS, CDR2 YFSETQ. The CDR3 has 15 amino acids. This CDR3 is CASSPGTGGTGELFF. The CDR3 nucleotides read TGCGCCAGCAGCCCCGGGACAGGCGGCACCGGGGAGCTGTTTTTT.

V and J are TRBV28 and TRBJ2-7, with D possibly matching TRBD1 (6 bases). The CDR3 is 13 amino acids. Trimming took off 6 bases at V and 6 bases at J, with 15 bases between the two ends. Germline CDR1 and CDR2: MDHEN and SYDVKM. This CDR3 is CASRGPGALEQYF. The CDR3 DNA sequence: TGTGCCAGCAGGGGGCCAGGGGCTCTCGAGCAGTACTTC.

With regard to this clone: A much larger clone is a single base away; this may be a read error. V gene TRBV7-3 combines with J gene TRBJ1-1; D possibly corresponds to TRBD1 (5 bases). CDR1 SGHTA and CDR2 FQGTGA come from the germline V gene. The V end was cut by 5 bases, the J end by 3 bases, with 10 bases between. This CDR3 region has 13 residues. CDR3 sequence: CASSTQQDTEAFF. CDR3 DNA: TGTGCCAGCAGCACTCAACAGGACACTGAAGCTTTCTTT. Looking up the rest from reference TRBV7-3 and TRBJ1-1 gives the full variable domain: GAGVSQTPSNKVTEKGKYVELRCDPISGHTALYWYRQSLGQGPEFLIYFQGTGAADDSGLPNDRFFAVRPEGSVSTLKIQRTERGDSAVYLCASSTQQDTEAFFGQGTRLTVV.